The 26 T cell receptor beta chains below were found in one sample sequenced in a study of OX40 agonist ivuxolimab in advanced cancers. Data came from immunoSEQ multiplex PCR; TCRdb stores just in-frame clones and leaves some out. The data hold around 67,000 clones, with approximately 80% observed a single time. The starting material was CD4+ or CD8+ T cells sorted from blood, obtained in a trial of the OX40 agonist ivuxolimab. The receptors here all came from an adult with an advanced solid tumor such as melanoma, head and neck, liver or kidney cancer.

This clone was seen a single time. The V gene is TRBV6-6, the J gene TRBJ2-2; possibly TRBD1 for D (6 bases). Germline CDR1 is MNHNY and CDR2 is SVGAGI (reference sequence). The length of the CDR3 is 16 residues. With 2 bases removed from V and 0 bases from J, the gap between germline ends came to 10 bases. CDR3: CASSYGRGPNTGELFF. The CDR3 nucleotides are TGTGCCAGCAGTTACGGCAGGGGCCCGAACACCGGGGAGCTGTTTTTT.

The chain uses TRBV4-1 and TRBJ2-1; 9 bases map to TRBD2. The CDR3 totals 18 residues. The V segment lost 0 bases and the J segment 2 bases; nucleotides outside the gene matches: 8. Germline V gene sequence: CDR1 MGHRA, CDR2 YSYEKL. CDR3 DNA sequence: TGCGCCAGCAGCCAAGATGATGGGGCGGGGGGGCCCTACAATGAGCAGTTCTTC. Encoded protein: CASSQDDGAGGPYNEQFF.

This clone was seen only a few times. V is TRBV19 and J is TRBJ1-6; 7 bases agree with TRBD1. The germline CDR1 and CDR2 sequences are LNHDA and SQIVND (reference sequence). There are 15 residues in the CDR3. J was trimmed by 3 bases and V by 4 bases; bases with no gene match: 3. In DNA form, the CDR3 reads TGTGCCAGTAGTACGAGGGACAGCTATAATTCACCCCTCCACTTT. It specifies CASSTRDSYNSPLHF. The full variable domain, with the rest looked up from reference TRBV19 and TRBJ1-6, is DGGITQSPKYLFRKEGQNVTLSCEQNLNHDAMYWYRQDPGQGLRLIYYSQIVNDFQKGDIAEGYSVSREKKESFPLTVTSAQKNPTAFYLCASSTRDSYNSPLHFGNGTRLTVT.

This clone occurred a few times. The V and J genes are TRBV7-9 and TRBJ1-2, with a tentative D call TRBD1 (6 bases). The CDR3 consists of 14 residues. Trimming pared 5 bases from V and 3 bases from J, leaving 13 bases between. CDR1 is SEHNR, CDR2 FQNEAQ, per germline (reference sequence). The CDR3 loop is CASSPQTGYYGYTF. Here the CDR3 DNA reads TGTGCCAGCAGCCCGCAGACAGGATACTATGGCTACACCTTC.

The sample holds one count of this clone. V and J are TRBV6-5 and TRBJ1-2, with 9 nucleotides matching TRBD1. CDR1 MNHEY and CDR2 SVGAGI come from the germline V gene. V shed 5 bases and J 7 bases; nucleotides not matched to a gene: 8. The CDR3 totals 14 residues. CDR3 bases: TGTGCCAGCAGTCGATCCGGGACAGGGCTTGGCTACACCTTC. It codes for CASSRSGTGLGYTF.

The chain joins TRBV7-9 to TRBJ1-4, with D maybe TRBD1 (5 bases). The germline V gene has CDR1 SEHNR and CDR2 FQNEAQ (reference sequence). This CDR3 spans 16 amino acids. The V gene lost 2 bases and the J gene lost 1 base, with 11 bases spanning the gap. The CDR3 region is CASSLMGGRTNEKLFF. Written as DNA, the CDR3 is TGTGCCAGCAGCTTAATGGGGGGGAGAACTAATGAAAAACTGTTTTTT.

There are a few counts of this clone. The CDR3 nucleotides read TGTGCCAGTAGTATAGAGAGGGTAACCCCCCAGTACTTC. Protein sequence: CASSIERVTPQYF. The chain employs TRBV19 and TRBJ2-5, with D perhaps matching TRBD2 (5 bases). CDR1 is LNHDA, CDR2 SQIVND, per germline (reference sequence). CDR3 length equals 13 residues. V gave up 0 bases and J gave up 9 bases, with 11 bases separating them.

The rearrangement links TRBV5-4 to TRBJ2-5; 7 nucleotides align to TRBD2. The CDR3 runs to 15 residues. From germline, CDR1 is SGHNT and CDR2 YYREEE (reference sequence). V lost 2 bases and J lost 2; bases outside the gene matches: 6. The CDR3 is CASSLSAGDQETQYF. DNA of the CDR3: TGTGCCAGCAGCTTATCCGCGGGGGATCAAGAGACCCAGTACTTC.

The J gene is TRBJ1-2, the V gene TRBV5-6; TRBD1 matches 7 bases. CDR1 is SGHDT, CDR2 YYEEEE, per germline. This CDR3 is 15 amino acids long. The V and J ends lost 2 bases and 4 bases, in that order; junction bases with no gene match: 8. The CDR3, as DNA: TGTGCCAGCAGCTTCGACGGGACAGTGAGCTATGGCTACACCTTC. The encoded protein is CASSFDGTVSYGYTF.

V is TRBV4-3 and J is TRBJ2-2, with TRBD2 as a possible D gene (6 bases). This CDR3 is built from 13 residues. The germline V and J ends were trimmed by 3 bases and 10 bases, with 12 bases remaining between them. Germline V CDR1 and CDR2: LGHNA, YSLEER. The CDR3 bases are TGCGCCAGCAGCCAGGAGACGGGACTGGAGCTGTTTTTT. Its protein is CASSQETGLELFF.

This chain links TRBV4-2 with TRBJ2-5; 9 bases agree with TRBD2. The CDR3 is 16 residues long. Germline V gene data show CDR1 as LGHNA and CDR2 as YNFKEQ. Unmatched junction bases numbered 10, after V lost 3 bases and J lost 5 bases. The CDR3 reads CASSQRAGGQRETQYF. The CDR3 DNA is TGTGCCAGCAGCCAGCGAGCGGGGGGCCAGAGGGAGACCCAGTACTTC.

This sequence joins TRBV25-1 and TRBJ1-1; 8 positions match TRBD1. V gave up 8 bases and J gave up 7 bases; unmatched junction bases: 3. The CDR3 loop spans 11 amino acids. Germline V gives CDR1 MGHDK, CDR2 SYGVNS. The CDR3 bases are TGTGCCAGCTCCGGACAGGGTGAAGCTTTCTTT. It specifies CASSGQGEAFF.

V gene TRBV29-1 combines with J gene TRBJ2-6, with D hard to call. Germline V CDR1 and CDR2: SQVTM, ANQGSEA. The CDR3 has 13 amino acids. With 4 bases removed from V and 5 bases from J, the gap between germline ends came to 9 bases. CDR3 amino acids: CSVVGPRANVLTF. In DNA, the CDR3 is TGCAGCGTTGTAGGGCCCCGGGCCAACGTCCTGACTTTC.

This clone was seen a few times. V gene TRBV6-1 combines with J gene TRBJ1-2; D gene uncertain. Germline V lookup: CDR1 MNHNS, CDR2 SASEGT. With 2 bases removed from V and 4 bases from J, the gap between germline ends came to 5 bases. The CDR3 is 12 amino acids. Here the CDR3 reads CASSERGYGYTF. CDR3 nucleotides: TGTGCCAGCAGTGAACGGGGCTATGGCTACACCTTC.

This sequence joins TRBV6-6 and TRBJ2-2; no clear D gene. CDR1 is MNHNY, CDR2 SVGAGI, per germline (reference sequence). CDR3 length equals 16 residues. Deletions cut 2 bases from V and 4 bases from J, with 14 bases between. CDR3 sequence reads: CASSYPRGPGTGELFF. CDR3 DNA sequence: TGTGCCAGCAGTTACCCCCGAGGTCCAGGCACCGGGGAGCTGTTTTTT.

The rearrangement uses TRBV5-1 and TRBJ1-6; 9 nucleotides agree with TRBD1. CDR3 length: 14 amino acids. In germline, CDR1 is SGHRS, CDR2 YFSETQ. V trimming: 4 bases; J trimming: 12 bases; junction bases outside the gene matches: 8. CDR3 in amino acids: CASSPGTGLRPLHF. CDR3 sequence (DNA): TGCGCCAGCAGCCCGGGGACAGGGCTAAGACCCCTCCACTTT.

V gene TRBV11-2 combines with J gene TRBJ1-1; no reliable D call. Germline V lookup: CDR1 SGHAT, CDR2 FQNNGV. CDR3 length equals 14 residues. Between the trimmed V and J ends, which lost 5 bases and 5 bases, there was a span of 15 bases. In DNA, the CDR3 is TGTGCCAGCAGCAATCGGCGTAAGGGAACTGAAGCTTTCTTT. Protein sequence: CASSNRRKGTEAFF.

V gene TRBV5-1 combines with J gene TRBJ1-6; D unresolved. Germline V gene data show CDR1 as SGHRS and CDR2 as YFSETQ. Trimming took off 0 bases at V and 0 bases at J, with 10 bases between the two ends. The CDR3 length is 17 residues. CDR3 sequence reads: CASSLGRRSSYNSPLHF. The CDR3 DNA follows: TGCGCCAGCAGCTTGGGACGTCGTAGCTCCTATAATTCACCCCTCCACTTT.

The chain has TRBV28 and TRBJ1-1, with no clear D. Trimming removed 4 bases at V and 1 base at J, with 13 bases between. CDR1 MDHEN and CDR2 SYDVKM come from the germline V gene. The CDR3 length is 15 residues. The CDR3, as DNA: TGTGCCAGCAGTTCACCATCAACTCCGAACACTGAAGCTTTCTTT. Protein: CASSSPSTPNTEAFF.

The genes are TRBV2 and TRBJ1-2; 9 bases agree with TRBD1. Per germline, CDR1 SNHLY and CDR2 FYNNEI. This CDR3 contains 14 residues. Unmatched junction bases numbered 5, after V lost 6 bases and J lost 3 bases. The CDR3 region is CASRTGGADYGYTF. CDR3 in DNA: TGTGCCAGCAGAACAGGGGGCGCTGACTATGGCTACACCTTC.

The rearrangement joins TRBV6-1 to TRBJ1-3; D unresolved. There are 12 residues in the CDR3. The V end was cut by 8 bases, the J end by 4 bases, with 9 bases between. Germline values: CDR1 MNHNS, CDR2 SASEGT. For the CDR3, the DNA is TGTGCCAGCGGATCCACAGGAAACACCATATATTTT. Its protein is CASGSTGNTIYF.

The chain uses TRBV4-1 and TRBJ1-2, with 7 bases that match TRBD1. This CDR3 has 15 residues. Germline CDR1 and CDR2: MGHRA and YSYEKL. Trimming took 3 bases from V and 5 from J; bases not matched to a gene: 9. CDR3 sequence reads: CASSHQVGTAYGYTF. DNA for the CDR3: TGCGCCAGCAGCCACCAGGTTGGGACAGCTTATGGCTACACCTTC.

This chain joins TRBV5-1 and TRBJ1-1; 9 nucleotides align to TRBD1. Looked up from germline, CDR1 is SGHRS and CDR2 is YFSETQ. The junction had 7 bases not matched to a gene; V was cut back by 4 bases and J by 3 bases. The CDR3 runs 15 residues. CDR3 bases: TGCGCCAGCAGCGCGACCGGGACAGGGTACACTGAAGCTTTCTTT. Protein product: CASSATGTGYTEAFF. Based on the CDR3 plus reference TRBV5-1 and TRBJ1-1, the full variable domain is KAGVTQTPRYLIKTRGQQVTLSCSPISGHRSVSWYQQTPGQGLQFLFEYFSETQRNKGNFPGRFSGRQFSNSRSEMNVSTLELGDSALYLCASSATGTGYTEAFFGQGTRLTVV.

V and J are TRBV19 and TRBJ2-3; 10 positions agree with TRBD2. The CDR3 length is 15 residues. Germline V gene lookup returns CDR1 LNHDA and CDR2 SQIVND (reference sequence). With V trimmed by 5 bases and J by 1 base, 3 bases remained unmatched. The DNA for the CDR3 is TGTGCCAGTAGTCGGAGCGGGGGGGGCACAGATACGCAGTATTTT. Translated: CASSRSGGGTDTQYF.

This clone occurred a few times. CDR3 sequence (DNA): TGTGCCAGTAGTTTCGACAGTTATGGCTACACCTTC. As protein: CASSFDSYGYTF. This sequence joins TRBV19 and TRBJ1-2; possible D gene TRBD1, 5 bases. Trimming pared 5 bases from V and 5 bases from J, leaving 9 bases between. CDR1 LNHDA and CDR2 SQIVND come from the germline V gene (reference sequence). The CDR3 runs 12 residues. The variable domain in full, with the rest retrieved from reference TRBV19 and TRBJ1-2, is DGGITQSPKYLFRKEGQNVTLSCEQNLNHDAMYWYRQDPGQGLRLIYYSQIVNDFQKGDIAEGYSVSREKKESFPLTVTSAQKNPTAFYLCASSFDSYGYTFGSGTRLTVV.

The rearrangement uses TRBV7-9 and TRBJ2-6; maybe TRBD1 (6 bases). This CDR3 contains 15 residues. The V gene lost 3 bases and the J gene lost 1 base, with 7 bases spanning the gap. Germline CDR1 and CDR2: SEHNR and FQNEAQ (reference sequence). CDR3 sequence: CASSFTGSGANVLTF. The CDR3 DNA follows: TGTGCCAGCAGCTTTACAGGGTCTGGGGCCAACGTCCTGACTTTC. Together with reference TRBV7-9 and TRBJ2-6, the CDR3 gives the full variable domain: DTGVSQNPRHKITKRGQNVTFRCDPISEHNRLYWYRQTLGQGPEFLTYFQNEAQLEKSRLLSDRFSAERPKGSFSTLEIQRTEQGDSAMYLCASSFTGSGANVLTFGAGSRLTVL.